The clone carrying this TCR beta chain was found a few times. What it binds is not known. These data belong to a study of regulatory T cells in long-lasting Graves disease. Looking at the study overall: Disease was considered persistent Graves' disease after over 5 years of antithyroid drugs (with positive TSH receptor antibodies). The study's findings and limits: Persistent patients had a count of shared public clonotypes (more than 2,500) that exceeded that of new patients (approximately 1,000).

Indicated time point: persistent/refractory GD, antithyroid drugs over 5 years with positive TRAb. PBMC RNA was the source of the TCR library. The CDR3 sequence is 15 residues long. The V and J ends lost 4 bases and 0 bases respectively, with 10 bases between them. Looked up from germline, CDR1 is SGHRS and CDR2 is YFSETQ. To make TCR beta libraries, researchers used iRepertoire HTBI primers and Arm-PCR of CDR3 regions. TCRdb ran MiXCR on the multiplex PCR reads and lists one entry per CDR3 protein. The table includes around 460,000 distinct CDR3 sequences, under 25% detected once. The chain is built from TRBV5-1 and TRBJ2-2; D possibly corresponds to TRBD2 (5 bases). Sample: peripheral blood mononuclear cells (PBMCs), taken when the disease was refractory, from a patient treated with antithyroid drugs. The clonotype originates from a female donor with Graves disease. The CDR3 DNA is TGCGCCAGCAGCCTACACGGGGCGAACACCGGGGAGCTGTTTTTT. Protein: CASSLHGANTGELFF.